This record looks at one TCR beta chain sequence and its context. This entry comes from a study of shared clonotypes between healthy human individuals. The overall study: The study used three CD4 naive, three CD4 memory, two CD8 naive and one CD8 memory plate per donor.

This CDR3 region has 11 residues. Germline values: CDR1 MNHEY, CDR2 SVGAGI. The V end was cut by 5 bases, the J end by 11 bases, with 13 bases between. Sequencing used immunoSEQ multiplex PCR; TCRdb keeps in-frame clones, though not all of them. The table records fewer than 2.5 million clones, approximately 93% of them present only once. The TCR originated in a man aged 18 to 30 in good health. Some clones in this sample may be carry-over from other donors' samples. Sequenced material: naive CD4+ T cells from PBMCs. The subset: CD45RA+ positively selected. This chain links TRBV6-5 with TRBJ2-7; TRBD1 is a possible D gene (7 bases). The DNA of the CDR3 is TGTGCCAGCAGTACCCAGGGGGGTGAGTACTTC. Translation gives CASSTQGGEYF.